This T cell receptor (beta chain) was captured in a study of cytomegalovirus exposure and HLA in healthy donors. 13 Jbeta primers and 60 Vbeta primers were used for the PCR. Data came from immunoSEQ multiplex PCR; TCRdb stores just in-frame clones and leaves some out. The sample has around 60,000 clones. Germline V gives CDR1 ENHRY, CDR2 SYGVKD. Between the trimmed V and J ends, which lost 1 base and 6 bases, there was a span of 15 bases. The CDR3 totals 16 residues. The sample taken for sequencing was PBMCs. The rearrangement links TRBV10-3 to TRBJ2-2; D ambiguous. The origin of this receptor is a man younger than 45 in good health and CMV-seropositive. Here the CDR3 DNA reads TGTGCCATCAGTGAGTTCATCCCGGTCCCGGCCGGGGAGCTGTTTTTT. It encodes CAISEFIPVPAGELFF.